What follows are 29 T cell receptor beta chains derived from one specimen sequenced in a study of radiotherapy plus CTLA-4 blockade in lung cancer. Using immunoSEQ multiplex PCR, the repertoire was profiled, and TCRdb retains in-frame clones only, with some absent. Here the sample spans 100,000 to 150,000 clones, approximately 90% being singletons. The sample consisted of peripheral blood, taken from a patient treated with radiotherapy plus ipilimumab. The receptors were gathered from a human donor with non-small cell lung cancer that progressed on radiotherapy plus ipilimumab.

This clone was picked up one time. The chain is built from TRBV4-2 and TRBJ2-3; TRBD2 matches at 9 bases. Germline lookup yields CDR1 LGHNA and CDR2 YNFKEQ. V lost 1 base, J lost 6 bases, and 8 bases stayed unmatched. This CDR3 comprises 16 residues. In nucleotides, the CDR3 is TGTGCCAGCAGCCAAGCGCCGGCTAGCGGGACGGATACGCAGTATTTT. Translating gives CASSQAPASGTDTQYF.

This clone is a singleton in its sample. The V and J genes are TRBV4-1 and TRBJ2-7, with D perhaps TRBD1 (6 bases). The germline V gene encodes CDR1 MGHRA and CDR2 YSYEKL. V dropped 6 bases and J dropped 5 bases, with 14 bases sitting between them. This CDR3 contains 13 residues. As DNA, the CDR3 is TGCGCCAGCAGTCGGACAGAGGAGAACGAGCAGTACTTC. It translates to CASSRTEENEQYF.

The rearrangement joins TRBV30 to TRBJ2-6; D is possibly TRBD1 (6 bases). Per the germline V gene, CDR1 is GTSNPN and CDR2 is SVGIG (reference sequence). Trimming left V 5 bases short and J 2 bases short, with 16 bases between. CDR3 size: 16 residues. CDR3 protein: CAWGEARGTGANVLTF. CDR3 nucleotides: TGTGCCTGGGGAGAAGCGAGGGGGACTGGGGCCAACGTCCTGACTTTC.

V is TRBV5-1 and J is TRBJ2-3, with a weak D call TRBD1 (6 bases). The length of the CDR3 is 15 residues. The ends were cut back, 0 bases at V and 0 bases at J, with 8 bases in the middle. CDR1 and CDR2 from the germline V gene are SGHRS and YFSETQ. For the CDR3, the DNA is TGCGCCAGCAGCTTGGACAGGGCTAGCACAGATACGCAGTATTTT. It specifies CASSLDRASTDTQYF. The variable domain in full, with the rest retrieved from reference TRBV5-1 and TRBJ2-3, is KAGVTQTPRYLIKTRGQQVTLSCSPISGHRSVSWYQQTPGQGLQFLFEYFSETQRNKGNFPGRFSGRQFSNSRSEMNVSTLELGDSALYLCASSLDRASTDTQYFGPGTRLTVL.

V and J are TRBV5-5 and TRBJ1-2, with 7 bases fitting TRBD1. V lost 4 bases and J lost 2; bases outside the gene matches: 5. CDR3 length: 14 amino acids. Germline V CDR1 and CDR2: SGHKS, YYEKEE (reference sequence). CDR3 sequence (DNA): TGTGCCAGCAGCGCGATGGGACAGAACTATGGCTACACCTTC. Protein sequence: CASSAMGQNYGYTF.

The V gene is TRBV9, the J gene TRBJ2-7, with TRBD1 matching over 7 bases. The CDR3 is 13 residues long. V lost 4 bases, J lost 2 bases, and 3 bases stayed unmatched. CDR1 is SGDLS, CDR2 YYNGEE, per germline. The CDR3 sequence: CASSRGQAYEQYF. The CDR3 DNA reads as TGTGCCAGCAGCCGAGGACAGGCCTACGAGCAGTACTTC.

This CDR3 reads CASRTEGLNYGYTF. The CDR3 nucleotides read TGTGCCAGCAGGACGGAGGGTCTTAACTATGGCTACACCTTC. V usage is TRBV6-5 and J usage is TRBJ1-2; D ambiguous. Per germline, CDR1 MNHEY and CDR2 SVGAGI. Trimming took 6 bases from V and 1 from J, leaving 12 bases between them. The CDR3 loop spans 14 amino acids.

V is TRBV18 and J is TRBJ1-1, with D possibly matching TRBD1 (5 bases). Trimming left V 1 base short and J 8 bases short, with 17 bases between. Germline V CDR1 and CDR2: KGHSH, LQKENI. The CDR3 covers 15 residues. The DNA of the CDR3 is TGTGCCAGCTCACCACTGGCGGCAGGGATTCGAGAAGCTTTCTTT. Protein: CASSPLAAGIREAFF.

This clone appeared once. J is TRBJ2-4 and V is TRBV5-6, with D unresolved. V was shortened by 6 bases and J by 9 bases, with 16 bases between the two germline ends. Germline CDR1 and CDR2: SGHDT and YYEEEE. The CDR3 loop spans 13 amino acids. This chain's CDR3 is CASMGPGLSIQYF. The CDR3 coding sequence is TGTGCCAGCATGGGCCCCGGTTTAAGCATTCAGTACTTC.

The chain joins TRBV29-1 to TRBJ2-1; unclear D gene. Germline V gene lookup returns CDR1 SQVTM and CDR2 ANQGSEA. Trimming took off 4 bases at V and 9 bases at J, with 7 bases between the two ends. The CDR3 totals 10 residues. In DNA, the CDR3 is TGCAGCGTTGGACTGATTGAGCAGTTCTTC. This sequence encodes CSVGLIEQFF.

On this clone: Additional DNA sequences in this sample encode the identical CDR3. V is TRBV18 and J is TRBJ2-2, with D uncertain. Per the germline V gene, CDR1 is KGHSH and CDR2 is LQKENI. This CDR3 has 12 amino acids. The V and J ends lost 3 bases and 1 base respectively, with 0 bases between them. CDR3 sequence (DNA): TGTGCCAGCTCACCGAACACCGGGGAGCTGTTTTTT. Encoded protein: CASSPNTGELFF.

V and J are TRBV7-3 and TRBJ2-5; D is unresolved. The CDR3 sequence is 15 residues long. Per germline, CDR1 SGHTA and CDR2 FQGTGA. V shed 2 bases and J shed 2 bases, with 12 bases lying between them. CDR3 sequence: CASSLLPLRQETQYF. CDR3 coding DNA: TGTGCCAGCAGCTTACTTCCCCTTCGGCAAGAGACCCAGTACTTC.

CDR3 in amino acids: CSVESSKTQYF. DNA for the CDR3: TGCAGCGTTGAATCGAGTAAGACCCAGTACTTC. The chain employs TRBV29-1 and TRBJ2-5; unclear D gene. This CDR3 is built from 11 residues. The ends were cut back, 2 bases at V and 6 bases at J, with 7 bases in the middle. CDR1 and CDR2 (germline): SQVTM, ANQGSEA. Full variable domain (missing parts from reference TRBV29-1 and TRBJ2-5): SAVISQKPSRDICQRGTSLTIQCQVDSQVTMMFWYRQQPGQSLTLIATANQGSEATYESGFVIDKFPISRPNLTFSTLTVSNMSPEDSSIYLCSVESSKTQYFGPGTRLLVL.

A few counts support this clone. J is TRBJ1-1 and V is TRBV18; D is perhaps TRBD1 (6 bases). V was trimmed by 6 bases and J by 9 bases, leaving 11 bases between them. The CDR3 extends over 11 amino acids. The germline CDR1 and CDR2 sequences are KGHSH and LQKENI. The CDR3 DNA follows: TGTGCCAGCTCCCCGGGACAAAAAGCTTTCTTT. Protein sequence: CASSPGQKAFF.

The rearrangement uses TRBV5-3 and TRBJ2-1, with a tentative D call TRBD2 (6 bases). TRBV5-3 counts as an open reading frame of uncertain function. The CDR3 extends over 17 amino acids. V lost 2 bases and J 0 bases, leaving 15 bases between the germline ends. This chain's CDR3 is CARSFPVAESSYNEQFF. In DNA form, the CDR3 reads TGTGCCAGAAGCTTTCCAGTAGCGGAGAGCTCCTACAATGAGCAGTTCTTC.

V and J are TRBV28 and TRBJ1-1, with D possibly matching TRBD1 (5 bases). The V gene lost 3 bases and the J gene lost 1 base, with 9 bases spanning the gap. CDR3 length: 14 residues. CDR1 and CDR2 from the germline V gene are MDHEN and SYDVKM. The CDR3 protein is CASSFAGSNTEAFF. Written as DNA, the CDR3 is TGTGCCAGCAGTTTCGCAGGGTCGAACACTGAAGCTTTCTTT.

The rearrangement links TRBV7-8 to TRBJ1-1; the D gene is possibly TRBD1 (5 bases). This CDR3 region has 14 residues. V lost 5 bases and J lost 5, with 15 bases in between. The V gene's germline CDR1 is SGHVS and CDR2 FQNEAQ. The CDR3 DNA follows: TGTGCCAGCAGCCCCGCCGGGGGTCGGACTGAAGCTTTCTTT. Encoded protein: CASSPAGGRTEAFF.

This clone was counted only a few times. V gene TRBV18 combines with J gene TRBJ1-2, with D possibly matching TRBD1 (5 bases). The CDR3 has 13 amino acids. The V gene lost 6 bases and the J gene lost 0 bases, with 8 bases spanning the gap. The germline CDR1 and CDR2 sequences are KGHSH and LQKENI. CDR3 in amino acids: CASSYRTNYGYTF. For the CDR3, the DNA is TGTGCCAGCTCCTACAGGACTAACTATGGCTACACCTTC.

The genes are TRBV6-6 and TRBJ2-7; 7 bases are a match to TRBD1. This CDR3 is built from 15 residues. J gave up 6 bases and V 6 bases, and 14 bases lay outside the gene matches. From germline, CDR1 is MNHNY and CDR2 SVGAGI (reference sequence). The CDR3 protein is CASRQGLVGIGEQYF. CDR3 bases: TGTGCCAGCAGACAGGGGTTGGTTGGCATAGGCGAGCAGTACTTC.

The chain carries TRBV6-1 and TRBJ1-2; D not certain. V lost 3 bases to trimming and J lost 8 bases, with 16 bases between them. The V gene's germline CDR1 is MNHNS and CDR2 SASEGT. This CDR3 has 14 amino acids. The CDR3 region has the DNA TGTGCCAGCAGTGAGACACAAATTCCCTCCGGCTACACCTTC. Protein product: CASSETQIPSGYTF.

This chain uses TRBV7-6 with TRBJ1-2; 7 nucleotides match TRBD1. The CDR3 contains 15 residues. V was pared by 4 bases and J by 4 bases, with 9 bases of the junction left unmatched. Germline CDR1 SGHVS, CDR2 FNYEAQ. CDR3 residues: CASSSRQGASYGYTF. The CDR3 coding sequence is TGTGCCAGCAGCTCGAGACAGGGCGCCTCCTATGGCTACACCTTC.

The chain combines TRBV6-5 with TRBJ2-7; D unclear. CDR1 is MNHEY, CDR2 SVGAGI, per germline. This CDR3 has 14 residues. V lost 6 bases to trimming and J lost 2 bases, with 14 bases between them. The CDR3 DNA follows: TGTGCCAGCAGCTCTGGCGGAGCCCCCTACGAGCAGTACTTC. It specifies CASSSGGAPYEQYF.

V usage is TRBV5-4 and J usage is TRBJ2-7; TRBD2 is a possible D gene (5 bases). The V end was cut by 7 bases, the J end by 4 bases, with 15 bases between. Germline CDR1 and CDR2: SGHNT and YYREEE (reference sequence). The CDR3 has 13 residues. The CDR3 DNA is TGTGCCAGCGGATTGAGAGGGCTGTACGAGCAGTACTTC. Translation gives CASGLRGLYEQYF.

CDR3 sequence: CASSHITRGRITAFF. The CDR3 DNA follows: TGTGCCAGCAGCCATATCACCAGGGGGCGGATAACGGCTTTCTTT. The chain recombines TRBV11-2 with TRBJ1-1; 8 bases map to TRBD1. The junction had 16 bases not matched to a gene; V was cut back by 5 bases and J by 11 bases. CDR3 size: 15 residues. The germline CDR1 and CDR2 sequences are SGHAT and FQNNGV.

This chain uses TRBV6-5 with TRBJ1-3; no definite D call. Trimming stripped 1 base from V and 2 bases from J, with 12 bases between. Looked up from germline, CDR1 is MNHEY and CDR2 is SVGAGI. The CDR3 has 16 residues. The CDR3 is CASSYFSDGAGNTIYF. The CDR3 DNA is TGTGCCAGCAGTTACTTTTCGGACGGAGCTGGAAACACCATATATTTT.

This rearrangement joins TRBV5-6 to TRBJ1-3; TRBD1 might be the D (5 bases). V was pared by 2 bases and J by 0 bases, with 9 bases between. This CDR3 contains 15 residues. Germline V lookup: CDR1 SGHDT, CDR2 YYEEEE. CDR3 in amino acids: CASSFRGNSGNTIYF. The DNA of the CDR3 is TGTGCCAGCAGCTTTCGGGGGAACTCTGGAAACACCATATATTTT.

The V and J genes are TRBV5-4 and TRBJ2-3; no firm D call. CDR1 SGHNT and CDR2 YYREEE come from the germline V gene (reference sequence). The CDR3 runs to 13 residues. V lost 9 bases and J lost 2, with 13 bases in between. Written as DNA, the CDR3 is TGTGCCACCCAGACCCGGACCACAGATACGCAGTATTTT. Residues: CATQTRTTDTQYF. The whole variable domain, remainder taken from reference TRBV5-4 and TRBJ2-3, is ETGVTQSPTHLIKTRGQQVTLRCSSQSGHNTVSWYQQALGQGPQFIFQYYREEENGRGNFPPRFSGLQFPNYSSELNVNALELDDSALYLCATQTRTTDTQYFGPGTRLTVL.

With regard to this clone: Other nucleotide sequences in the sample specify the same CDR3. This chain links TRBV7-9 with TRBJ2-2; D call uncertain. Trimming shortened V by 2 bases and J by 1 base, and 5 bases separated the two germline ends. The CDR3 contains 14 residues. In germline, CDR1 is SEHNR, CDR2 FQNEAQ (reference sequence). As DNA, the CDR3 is TGTGCCAGCAGCTTAACGGGGAACACCGGGGAGCTGTTTTTT. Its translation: CASSLTGNTGELFF.

CDR3 DNA: TGTGCCACCGCTCGGACTAGCGGGAGCTCCTACGAGCAGTACTTC. Translating gives CATARTSGSSYEQYF. The chain combines TRBV19 with TRBJ2-7, with TRBD2 matching 13 bases. The V segment lost 10 bases and the J segment 0 bases; nucleotides outside the gene matches: 6. Germline CDR1 reads LNHDA; CDR2 reads SQIVND (reference sequence). The CDR3 loop spans 15 amino acids.